One sample yielded the 27 T cell receptor beta chains listed below, sequenced in a study of blood T cells in healthy people across ages. Primed by a sample-barcoded 5' primer and a J-beta primer mix, a second PCR proceeded for 7 to 11 cycles. Via MiXCR, TCRdb re-called the 5' RACE reads, giving one row per CDR3 protein. The table has roughly 800,000 distinct CDR3 sequences, about 62% seen once. Sequencing input: blood. These receptors were collected from a man aged 25 to 45 in good health.

This clonotype has a handful of counts. The rearrangement joins TRBV20-1 to TRBJ2-1; the match to TRBD2 covers 8 bases. This CDR3 has 14 residues. Looked up from germline, CDR1 is DFQATT and CDR2 is SNEGSKA (reference sequence). Losses at the gene ends were 3 bases for V and 5 bases for J; bases not matched to a gene: 6. The CDR3 coding sequence is TGCAGTGCTAGGATAACTAGCGGAAACAATGAGCAGTTCTTC. This codes for CSARITSGNNEQFF.

V gene TRBV6-5 combines with J gene TRBJ2-7; either TRBD1 or TRBD2 may supply D (5 bases each). Germline CDR1 reads MNHEY; CDR2 reads SVGAGI. CDR3 length equals 15 residues. V was shortened by 1 base and J by 0 bases, with 10 bases between the two germline ends. The DNA of the CDR3 is TGTGCCAGCAGTTACTGGGACGTTTCCTCCTACGAGCAGTACTTC. This codes for CASSYWDVSSYEQYF.

The rearrangement uses TRBV6-6 and TRBJ2-1; TRBD2 aligns across 11 bases. Germline CDR1 and CDR2: MNHNY and SVGAGI (reference sequence). With V trimmed by 6 bases and J by 4 bases, 8 bases remained unmatched. CDR3 length: 16 residues. CDR3 in amino acids: CASRTNRLAGYNEQFF. The CDR3 coding sequence is TGTGCCAGCAGAACAAATAGACTAGCGGGGTACAATGAGCAGTTCTTC.

The genes are TRBV7-9 and TRBJ2-1; a possible D gene is TRBD2 (7 bases). The CDR3 consists of 14 residues. V lost 6 bases to trimming and J lost 8 bases, with 17 bases between them. Germline V gene data show CDR1 as SEHNR and CDR2 as FQNEAQ (reference sequence). CDR3 bases: TGTGCCAGCAGACGGGGGGCTAACACCGATGAGCAGTTCTTC. It is translated as CASRRGANTDEQFF.

The V call is TRBV7-8, the J call TRBJ2-1; possibly TRBD2 for D (7 bases). The J call may be incorrect, as the DNA end agrees better with TRBJ2-7. Germline lookup yields CDR1 SGHVS and CDR2 FQNEAQ. The CDR3 contains 14 residues. This CDR3 is CASSYPGGYNEQYF. In nucleotides, the CDR3 is TGTGCCAGCAGCTATCCGGGGGGCTACAATGAGCAGTACTTC.

This clonotype has more than one count but fewer than ten. V is TRBV13 and J is TRBJ2-2, with D hard to call. The V gene's germline CDR1 is PRHDT and CDR2 FYEKMQ (reference sequence). CDR3 length equals 12 residues. V shed 3 bases and J shed 7 bases, with 6 bases lying between them. CDR3 sequence (DNA): TGTGCCAGCAGCTTTTATAGCGGGGAGCTGTTTTTT. Translating it yields CASSFYSGELFF.

V usage is TRBV6-6 and J usage is TRBJ2-1; no firm D call. In germline, CDR1 is MNHNY, CDR2 SVGAGI (reference sequence). The CDR3 spans 11 residues. Trimming shortened V by 8 bases and J by 0 bases, and 2 bases separated the two germline ends. This CDR3 is CASDSYNEQFF. For the CDR3, the DNA is TGTGCCAGCGACTCCTACAATGAGCAGTTCTTC.

The V call is TRBV25-1, the J call TRBJ2-7, with TRBD2 matching over 8 bases. V trimming: 4 bases; J trimming: 4 bases; junction bases outside the gene matches: 6. Germline V gives CDR1 MGHDK, CDR2 SYGVNS. The CDR3 runs to 14 residues. For the CDR3, the DNA is TGTGCCAGCAGTGCCAGCGGGAGTCTTTACGAGCAGTACTTC. This gives the protein CASSASGSLYEQYF.

The chain has TRBV28 and TRBJ1-1, with D possibly matching TRBD1 (5 bases). Germline CDR1 MDHEN, CDR2 SYDVKM. This CDR3 comprises 15 residues. The germline V and J ends were trimmed by 5 bases and 0 bases, with 13 bases remaining between them. As DNA, the CDR3 is TGTGCCAGCAGTGGCCGGGACCCAATGAACACTGAAGCTTTCTTT. Residues: CASSGRDPMNTEAFF. The whole variable domain, remainder taken from reference TRBV28 and TRBJ1-1, is DVKVTQSSRYLVKRTGEKVFLECVQDMDHENMFWYRQDPGLGLRLIYFSYDVKMKEKGDIPEGYSVSREKKERFSLILESASTNQTSMYLCASSGRDPMNTEAFFGQGTRLTVV.

The DNA of the CDR3 is TGTGCCAGCAGCTTACGGACAGGAAAAGAGACCCAGTACTTC. This encodes CASSLRTGKETQYF. The J gene is TRBJ2-5, the V gene TRBV11-1; 7 bases align to TRBD1. The length of the CDR3 is 14 residues. Trimming cost V 2 bases and J 3 bases; bases outside gene matches: 3. CDR1 is SGHAT and CDR2 is FQDESV in the germline V gene (reference sequence). The full variable domain, its missing parts supplied by reference TRBV11-1 and TRBJ2-5, is EAEVAQSPRYKITEKSQAVAFWCDPISGHATLYWYRQILGQGPELLVQFQDESVVDDSQLPKDRFSAERLKGVDSTLKIQPAELGDSAMYLCASSLRTGKETQYFGPGTRLLVL.

This chain joins TRBV4-2 and TRBJ2-1; perhaps TRBD2 as D (5 bases). Trimming took 1 base from V and 9 from J, leaving 10 bases between them. This CDR3 is 13 amino acids long. Per germline, CDR1 LGHNA and CDR2 YNFKEQ. CDR3 amino acids: CASSQGELSEQFF. The CDR3 bases are TGTGCCAGCAGCCAAGGGGAGTTGAGTGAGCAGTTCTTC.

The chain combines TRBV2 with TRBJ2-5, with D possibly matching TRBD1 (7 bases). This CDR3 comprises 15 residues. V was clipped by 6 bases and J by 0 bases, with 14 bases between them. Germline loops: CDR1 SNHLY, CDR2 FYNNEI. Written as DNA, the CDR3 is TGTGCCAGCAGATCAGGGGGGCCGTACCAAGAGACCCAGTACTTC. Protein product: CASRSGGPYQETQYF.

The CDR3 DNA reads as TGTGCCAGCAGTGTTCGGACAACCTACACCTTC. It specifies CASSVRTTYTF. The chain combines TRBV6-1 with TRBJ1-2; D is perhaps TRBD1 (5 bases). The V and J ends lost 4 bases and 10 bases respectively, with 10 bases between them. The CDR3 length is 11 residues. CDR1 is MNHNS and CDR2 is SASEGT in the germline V gene.

This clonotype has more than one count but fewer than ten. This rearrangement joins TRBV20-1 to TRBJ1-2; D perhaps matches TRBD1 (5 bases). This CDR3 has 14 residues. The germline gives CDR1 DFQATT, CDR2 SNEGSKA (reference sequence). The V end lost 0 bases, the J end lost 7 bases, and 15 bases lay between the germline ends. Written as DNA, the CDR3 is TGCAGTGCTAGAGATAGCAGTCGGGGGGGTGGCTACACCTTC. As protein: CSARDSSRGGGYTF.

V gene TRBV9 combines with J gene TRBJ2-1; D might be TRBD2 (6 bases). V dropped 0 bases and J dropped 7 bases, with 20 bases sitting between them. CDR1 is SGDLS, CDR2 YYNGEE, per germline. The CDR3 has 17 amino acids. The DNA of the CDR3 is TGTGCCAGCAGCGTAGGCGGAAACGGGAGTCCGGGGAATGAGCAGTTCTTC. The encoded protein is CASSVGGNGSPGNEQFF.

The V and J genes are TRBV29-1 and TRBJ2-1, with a weak D call TRBD1 (6 bases). The CDR3 length is 14 residues. V lost 7 bases, J lost 6 bases, and 19 bases lay in between. The germline CDR1 and CDR2 sequences are SQVTM and ANQGSEA. The CDR3 protein is CSGATGFVGNEQFF. The CDR3, as DNA: TGCAGCGGGGCAACAGGGTTCGTCGGCAATGAGCAGTTCTTC.

V gene TRBV4-2 combines with J gene TRBJ2-2; 7 bases are a match to TRBD1. V shed 0 bases and J 2 bases; nucleotides not matched to a gene: 3. Germline-derived CDR1 and CDR2 are LGHNA and YNFKEQ. The CDR3 consists of 16 residues. CDR3: CASSQDTGANTGELFF. In DNA, the CDR3 is TGTGCCAGCAGCCAAGATACAGGGGCCAACACCGGGGAGCTGTTTTTT.

This clonotype has just a few counts. The chain has TRBV10-3 and TRBJ2-3, with TRBD2 matching over 7 bases. The junction had 2 bases not matched to a gene; V was cut back by 0 bases and J by 2 bases. CDR1 ENHRY and CDR2 SYGVKD come from the germline V gene. The CDR3 is made up of 15 amino acids. For the CDR3, the DNA is TGTGCCATCAGTGAGTCGGGGAGGGACACAGATACGCAGTATTTT. Its translation is CAISESGRDTDTQYF.

Worth noting for this clonotype: This clone may be a read error of a much larger clone one base away. This rearrangement joins TRBV3-1 to TRBJ2-5; weak D call: TRBD1 (5 bases). This CDR3 contains 16 residues. The germline CDR1 and CDR2 sequences are LGHDT and YNNKEL (reference sequence). The CDR3 sequence: CARSQEFGAVRETQYF. CDR3 DNA: TGTGCCCGCAGCCAAGAATTTGGGGCGGTGCGGGAGACCCAGTACTTC.

The rearrangement joins TRBV6-5 to TRBJ1-2; no clear D. The germline CDR1 and CDR2 sequences are MNHEY and SVGAGI. CDR3 length: 13 amino acids. V was trimmed by 2 bases and J by 7 bases, leaving 11 bases between them. The CDR3 sequence is CASSYAMDFGYTF. As DNA, the CDR3 is TGTGCCAGCAGTTACGCTATGGACTTTGGCTACACCTTC.

This chain links TRBV11-2 with TRBJ2-5; TRBD2 might be the D (6 bases). The CDR3 covers 15 residues. Trimming left V 2 bases short and J 3 bases short, with 13 bases between. Germline CDR1 and CDR2: SGHAT and FQNNGV. The CDR3 here is CASSLRFREKETQYF. CDR3 coding DNA: TGTGCCAGCAGCTTAAGGTTTCGGGAGAAAGAGACCCAGTACTTC.

The V and J genes are TRBV20-1 and TRBJ2-1; possibly TRBD2 for D (5 bases). The CDR3 is 14 amino acids. Trimming removed 5 bases at V and 0 bases at J, with 11 bases between. Germline-derived CDR1 and CDR2 are DFQATT and SNEGSKA (reference sequence). The CDR3 nucleotides read TGCAGTGCTGGCAGGACTTCCTCCTACAATGAGCAGTTCTTC. Protein: CSAGRTSSYNEQFF.

V is TRBV4-2 and J is TRBJ1-1; D not resolved. Per germline, CDR1 LGHNA and CDR2 YNFKEQ. With 0 bases removed from V and 3 bases from J, the gap between germline ends came to 17 bases. The CDR3 runs 17 residues. The CDR3 reads CASSQDGSTARYTEAFF. The DNA of the CDR3 is TGTGCCAGCAGCCAAGATGGTAGCACGGCCCGATACACTGAAGCTTTCTTT.

This sequence joins TRBV6-5 and TRBJ2-1; 9 nucleotides align to TRBD2. The junction had 7 bases not matched to a gene; V was cut back by 0 bases and J by 4 bases. The CDR3 is 17 amino acids. Per germline, CDR1 MNHEY and CDR2 SVGAGI. CDR3 sequence reads: CASSYSGGRAPYNEQFF. The CDR3 DNA reads TGTGCCAGCAGTTACTCTGGCGGGAGGGCCCCATACAATGAGCAGTTCTTC.

The chain is built from TRBV12-3 or TRBV12-4 and TRBJ1-5; 7 nucleotides match TRBD1. J was trimmed by 9 bases and V by 10 bases; bases with no gene match: 12. There are 13 residues in the CDR3. The chain's CDR3 is CATLKGASGPQHF. CDR3 sequence (DNA): TGTGCCACCTTGAAGGGGGCTTCGGGGCCCCAGCATTTT.

On this clonotype itself: The junction does not match germline at one end; this may be a read error. The V gene is TRBV20-1, the J gene TRBJ1-5; D unclear. Germline V gene sequence: CDR1 DFQATT, CDR2 SNEGSKA (reference sequence). There are 13 residues in the CDR3. The CDR3 nucleotides are TGCAGTGCCAGAGATACAACCAATCAGCCCCAGCATTTT. Its translation is CSARDTTNQPQHF.

V and J are TRBV6-6 and TRBJ2-5; D gene ambiguous. Germline assignment: CDR1 MNHNY and CDR2 SVGAGI (reference sequence). There are 17 residues in the CDR3. V lost 2 bases and J 1 base, leaving 17 bases between the germline ends. In DNA form, the CDR3 reads TGTGCCAGCAGTTACGCAAGGTCCCCCTCTCCCCAAGAGACCCAGTACTTC. It specifies CASSYARSPSPQETQYF.